The T cell receptor (beta chain) described here comes from a study of blood T cell repertoires in COVID-19. Whole-study context: There were acute and convalescent COVID-19 samples, and they came from the United States, Italy and Spain. Sources were T cells, B-cell-depleted T cells, or PBMCs; the material itself was cDNA or gDNA.

J lost 5 bases, V lost 8 bases, and 9 bases had no gene match. CDR3 length equals 13 residues. CDR1 and CDR2 (germline): GTSNPN, SVGIG (reference sequence). The method was immunoSEQ multiplex PCR; TCRdb's version includes in-frame clones alone and lacks a portion of them. Among about 390,000 clones, approximately 90% were seen once, and the ten largest hold 10%. Participants spanned ages about 18 to 100 years and resided in about 25 US areas. The sequenced sample was PBMCs or T cells enriched from blood (not recorded which). The rearrangement joins TRBV30 to TRBJ1-1, with 9 bases identical to TRBD1. The clonotype was recovered from a woman in her 50s who had recovered from COVID-19. The CDR3 sequence is CALRTGARTEAFF. The CDR3 DNA reads TGTGCCCTAAGGACAGGGGCACGGACTGAAGCTTTCTTT. Using reference TRBV30 and TRBJ1-1 for the parts outside the CDR3, the full variable domain is SQTIHQWPATLVQPVGSPLSLECTVEGTSNPNLYWYRQAAGRGLQLLFYSVGIGQISSEVPQNLSASRPQDRQFILSSKKLLLSDSGFYLCALRTGARTEAFFGQGTRLTVV.